A single T cell receptor beta chain is shown here with its context. The record originates from a study of blood T cell repertoires in COVID-19. This CDR3 has 17 amino acids. TCRdb keeps only in-frame clones here, not all; method: immunoSEQ multiplex PCR. Found here are approximately 100,000 clones, about 89% of them singletons; the top ten hold approximately 3.6%. Material for sequencing was peripheral blood. This clonotype was sampled from a woman aged 55-69 years with acute or convalescent COVID-19. The chain uses TRBV7-5 and TRBJ1-6. TRBV7-5 is a known pseudogene. The CDR3 DNA reads TGTGCCAGAAGCTTAAAGTCTCAAGAGGCCACTAATTCACCCCTCCACTTT. Translation: CARSLKSQEATNSPLHF.